This TCR beta chain was recovered during a study of blood T cells in healthy people across ages. Each sample used at least 6.5 million PBMCs. With a J-beta primer mix and a sample-barcoded 5' primer, a second PCR ran about 7 to 12 cycles. Using its own MiXCR run on the 5' RACE reads, TCRdb lists one record per CDR3 protein. The sample lists 1.5 million to 2 million distinct CDR3 sequences, about 49% occurring once. Concerning this clonotype itself: Its antigen is still unknown.

Findings and caveats of the study: Per million T cells, TCR beta diversity dropped about linearly as age rose. Strong correlation linked observed beta diversity and percent naive T cells.

This TCR derives from a woman in her thirties or forties in good health. Sequencing was carried out using blood.

Written as DNA, the CDR3 is TGTGCCAGCACCCGACTAGCGGGTAGGTCCGAGCAGTACTTC. Encoded protein: CASTRLAGRSEQYF. The chain employs TRBV27 and TRBJ2-7; 10 positions match TRBD2. CDR1 and CDR2 from the germline V gene are MNHEY and SMNVEV (reference sequence). The CDR3 has 14 residues. J was trimmed by 6 bases and V by 7 bases; bases with no gene match: 9.